The next 29 T cell receptor beta chains were all read from a single sample in a study of cytomegalovirus exposure and HLA in healthy donors. The primer mix had 60 Vbeta and 13 Jbeta primers. TCRdb keeps only in-frame clones here, not all; method: immunoSEQ multiplex PCR. The table lists roughly 120,000 clones, about 79% of them singletons. The sequencing input was PBMCs. The receptors were sampled from a man aged 25-45 years in good health and CMV-seropositive.

This rearrangement joins TRBV18 to TRBJ2-1; 9 nucleotides match TRBD1. Looked up from germline, CDR1 is KGHSH and CDR2 is LQKENI. This CDR3 contains 14 residues. V lost 2 bases, J lost 12 bases, and 8 bases stayed unmatched. The CDR3 loop is CASSPAGTGYGQFF. CDR3 DNA sequence: TGTGCCAGCTCACCAGCTGGGACAGGGTATGGGCAGTTCTTC.

The rearrangement links TRBV7-3 to TRBJ1-1; 10 bases match TRBD1. The CDR3 consists of 13 residues. Germline assignment: CDR1 SGHTA and CDR2 FQGTGA. With V trimmed by 8 bases and J by 1 base, 1 base remained unmatched. CDR3 coding DNA: TGTGCCAGCGGGACAGGGGCGAACACTGAAGCTTTCTTT. It encodes CASGTGANTEAFF. The full variable domain, completed using reference TRBV7-3 and TRBJ1-1, is GAGVSQTPSNKVTEKGKYVELRCDPISGHTALYWYRQSLGQGPEFLIYFQGTGAADDSGLPNDRFFAVRPEGSVSTLKIQRTERGDSAVYLCASGTGANTEAFFGQGTRLTVV.

The J gene is TRBJ1-2, the V gene TRBV28; 9 nucleotides align to TRBD1. There are 16 residues in the CDR3. After removal of 6 bases from V and 6 bases from J, the junction contained 14 bases not matched to a gene. Looked up from germline, CDR1 is MDHEN and CDR2 is SYDVKM. CDR3 DNA: TGTGCCAGCAGCCGGGACAGGGAGACCGCTTTGAATGGCTACACCTTC. Protein sequence: CASSRDRETALNGYTF.

The chain carries TRBV5-6 and TRBJ2-5; 7 bases match TRBD1. The junction had 11 bases not matched to a gene; V was cut back by 4 bases and J by 5 bases. The CDR3 is 15 amino acids. Germline-derived CDR1 and CDR2 are SGHDT and YYEEEE. Here the CDR3 reads CASSMPGTARETQYF. For the CDR3, the DNA is TGTGCCAGCAGCATGCCAGGGACAGCGAGGGAGACCCAGTACTTC.

The gene calls are TRBV4-2 and TRBJ2-2, with unresolved D. The CDR3 is made up of 14 amino acids. CDR1 is LGHNA, CDR2 YNFKEQ, per germline. V was pared by 4 bases and J by 6 bases, with 12 bases between. DNA for the CDR3: TGTGCCAGCAGCCTCTACGAAGTGGCCGGGGAGCTGTTTTTT. It encodes CASSLYEVAGELFF.

The chain carries TRBV19 and TRBJ2-2; 8 bases map to TRBD1. Germline assignment: CDR1 LNHDA and CDR2 SQIVND (reference sequence). V dropped 6 bases and J dropped 3; count of bases not matched to a gene: 3. CDR3 length: 14 amino acids. The CDR3 sequence is CASRKDRDTGELFF. The CDR3 DNA follows: TGTGCCAGTAGGAAGGACAGGGACACCGGGGAGCTGTTTTTT.

In the case of this clone: The identical CDR3 is also encoded by other nucleotide sequences in the sample. The chain joins TRBV5-1 to TRBJ1-5; no firm D call. V dropped 0 bases and J dropped 9 bases, with 10 bases sitting between them. Germline CDR1 reads SGHRS; CDR2 reads YFSETQ. The CDR3 sequence is 13 residues long. The CDR3 reads CASSLEPGWPQHF. The CDR3 region has the DNA TGCGCCAGCAGCTTGGAACCAGGTTGGCCCCAGCATTTT.

This chain links TRBV28 with TRBJ1-2; perhaps TRBD1 as D (6 bases). With 6 bases removed from V and 8 bases from J, the gap between germline ends came to 13 bases. The CDR3 is 12 residues long. The germline V gene has CDR1 MDHEN and CDR2 SYDVKM. CDR3 residues: CASSRQARGYTF. DNA for the CDR3: TGTGCCAGCAGCCGACAGGCACGAGGCTACACCTTC.

Worth noting for this clone: A read error may account for a junction end that differs from germline. The chain couples TRBV23-1 to TRBJ1-1; D perhaps matches TRBD1 (5 bases). TRBV23-1 falls under the ORF class, with uncertain function. This CDR3 has 16 amino acids. The CDR3 DNA sequence: TGCGCCAGCAGTCAATCGAGGCAGGGCAGGAACGCTGAAGCTTTCTTT. Its translation is CASSQSRQGRNAEAFF.

The V and J genes are TRBV4-2 and TRBJ1-4; no reliable D call. V lost 0 bases to trimming and J lost 8 bases, with 10 bases between them. Germline V gene sequence: CDR1 LGHNA, CDR2 YNFKEQ. The CDR3 covers 14 residues. The CDR3 nucleotides are TGTGCCAGCAGCCAAGACACCAGCGGGGAAAAACTGTTTTTT. Protein sequence: CASSQDTSGEKLFF.

This clone is a singleton in its sample. This chain links TRBV27 with TRBJ2-1; TRBD2 matches 14 bases. Trimming took 5 bases from V and 9 from J; bases not matched to a gene: 12. CDR1 and CDR2 from the germline V gene are MNHEY and SMNVEV (reference sequence). The CDR3 runs to 17 residues. CDR3 in amino acids: CASSPRGLAGVASEQFF. DNA for the CDR3: TGTGCCAGCAGTCCTCGGGGACTAGCGGGAGTGGCCAGTGAGCAGTTCTTC.

The chain combines TRBV7-9 with TRBJ1-4; possibly TRBD1 for D (5 bases). This CDR3 contains 15 residues. The V and J ends lost 1 base and 8 bases respectively, with 14 bases between them. CDR1 and CDR2 (germline): SEHNR, FQNEAQ (reference sequence). Here the CDR3 reads CASSLEGGQGEKLFF. The CDR3 DNA is TGTGCCAGCAGCTTAGAGGGAGGTCAGGGAGAAAAACTGTTTTTT. Full variable domain (rest looked up from reference TRBV7-9 and TRBJ1-4): DTGVSQNPRHKITKRGQNVTFRCDPISEHNRLYWYRQTLGQGPEFLTYFQNEAQLEKSRLLSDRFSAERPKGSFSTLEIQRTEQGDSAMYLCASSLEGGQGEKLFFGSGTQLSVL.

The chain combines TRBV5-8 with TRBJ2-7, with TRBD1 identical over 7 bases. The germline CDR1 and CDR2 sequences are SGHTS and YDEGEE. This CDR3 is built from 15 residues. V dropped 3 bases and J dropped 2; count of bases not matched to a gene: 8. The CDR3 bases are TGTGCCAGCAGCTGGCGGACAGGACATACCTACGAGCAGTACTTC. It yields the protein CASSWRTGHTYEQYF. The full variable domain, its missing parts supplied by reference TRBV5-8 and TRBJ2-7, is EAGVTQSPTHLIKTRGQQATLRCSPISGHTSVYWYQQALGLGLQFLLWYDEGEERNRGNFPPRFSGRQFPNYSSELNVNALELEDSALYLCASSWRTGHTYEQYFGPGTRLTVT.

The rearrangement uses TRBV7-9 and TRBJ2-7; TRBD2 agrees at 9 bases. J lost 0 bases, V lost 5 bases, and 14 bases had no gene match. The CDR3 spans 18 residues. Looked up from germline, CDR1 is SEHNR and CDR2 is FQNEAQ (reference sequence). This CDR3 reads CASSQGKGSGRLSYEQYF. The CDR3 nucleotides are TGTGCCAGCAGCCAGGGAAAAGGTAGCGGGAGACTCTCCTACGAGCAGTACTTC.

This clone appeared a single time. The genes are TRBV5-1 and TRBJ2-5, with TRBD1 as a possible D gene (6 bases). CDR3 length equals 12 residues. The germline V gene encodes CDR1 SGHRS and CDR2 YFSETQ. Trimming stripped 4 bases from V and 7 bases from J, with 11 bases between. As DNA, the CDR3 is TGCGCCAGCAGCCCACAGGGTACGACCCAGTACTTC. Translated: CASSPQGTTQYF.

Remarks on this clone: Other DNA sequences in the same sample also yield this CDR3. This chain links TRBV4-3 with TRBJ1-1, with TRBD1 as a possible D gene (6 bases). The germline V and J ends were trimmed by 4 bases and 1 base, with 7 bases remaining between them. The CDR3 extends over 13 amino acids. Germline CDR1 is LGHNA and CDR2 is YSLEER. The CDR3 sequence is CASSLDRNTEAFF. The CDR3 region has the DNA TGCGCCAGCAGCCTGGACAGGAACACTGAAGCTTTCTTT.

The CDR3 protein is CSVEVTRATETQYF. As DNA, the CDR3 is TGCAGCGTGGAGGTCACTAGGGCAACAGAGACCCAGTACTTC. The J gene is TRBJ2-5, the V gene TRBV29-1, with a weak D call TRBD2 (5 bases). V lost 6 bases and J 4 bases, leaving 18 bases between the germline ends. Germline CDR1 SQVTM, CDR2 ANQGSEA. This CDR3 region has 14 residues.

J is TRBJ2-2 and V is TRBV9, with D unresolved. Trimming took 1 base from V and 0 from J, leaving 7 bases between them. This CDR3 has 15 residues. Germline assignment: CDR1 SGDLS and CDR2 YYNGEE. The CDR3 sequence: CASSVTATNTGELFF. The CDR3 DNA sequence: TGTGCCAGCAGCGTAACAGCTACGAACACCGGGGAGCTGTTTTTT.

The chain recombines TRBV7-2 with TRBJ2-7; 10 nucleotides line up with TRBD1. The length of the CDR3 is 14 residues. The germline V gene has CDR1 SGHTA and CDR2 FQGNSA. V shed 4 bases, J shed 3 bases, and the junction held 3 bases outside the gene matches. Here the CDR3 reads CASSSRTGGYEQYF. DNA for the CDR3: TGTGCCAGCAGCTCAAGGACAGGGGGCTACGAGCAGTACTTC.

This clone appeared once. J is TRBJ2-1 and V is TRBV13; no firm D call. The CDR3 spans 16 residues. The germline V and J ends were trimmed by 1 base and 5 bases, with 15 bases remaining between them. Germline lookup yields CDR1 PRHDT and CDR2 FYEKMQ (reference sequence). Here the CDR3 DNA reads TGTGCCAGCAGCTTAGCTTCCGGAGATGTCCACAATGAGCAGTTCTTC. Residues: CASSLASGDVHNEQFF.

V gene TRBV2 combines with J gene TRBJ2-3; 8 nucleotides agree with TRBD1. Germline values: CDR1 SNHLY, CDR2 FYNNEI. V was pared by 8 bases and J by 0 bases, with 4 bases of the junction left unmatched. The CDR3 runs 14 residues. CDR3 bases: TGTGCCAGCGAGGGACAGGATAGCACAGATACGCAGTATTTT. It specifies CASEGQDSTDTQYF.

The chain has TRBV4-3 and TRBJ2-7; TRBD1 agrees at 9 bases. The CDR3 covers 14 residues. Germline CDR1 is LGHNA and CDR2 is YSLEER. The V segment lost 2 bases and the J segment 6 bases; nucleotides outside the gene matches: 5. CDR3 protein: CASSQYRTGAEQYF. CDR3 sequence (DNA): TGCGCCAGCAGCCAATACCGGACAGGGGCCGAGCAGTACTTC.

The chain combines TRBV2 with TRBJ1-6, with 7 bases that match TRBD1. V dropped 2 bases and J dropped 10; count of bases not matched to a gene: 14. The CDR3 runs to 17 residues. From germline, CDR1 is SNHLY and CDR2 FYNNEI. The CDR3 sequence is CASSELLRGGIMSPLHF. DNA for the CDR3: TGTGCCAGCAGTGAACTTTTGAGAGGGGGCATTATGTCACCCCTCCACTTT.

This clone was observed once. The chain carries TRBV9 and TRBJ1-2; no clear D gene. The CDR3 is 17 amino acids. CDR1 is SGDLS and CDR2 is YYNGEE in the germline V gene. Trimming took 0 bases from V and 4 from J, leaving 19 bases between them. CDR3 nucleotides: TGTGCCAGCAGCGTAGGAGGATCCTCTACCTTCATCTATGGCTACACCTTC. It translates to CASSVGGSSTFIYGYTF. Together with reference TRBV9 and TRBJ1-2, the CDR3 gives the full variable domain: DSGVTQTPKHLITATGQRVTLRCSPRSGDLSVYWYQQSLDQGLQFLIQYYNGEERAKGNILERFSAQQFPDLHSELNLSSLELGDSALYFCASSVGGSSTFIYGYTFGSGTRLTVV.

This chain connects TRBV5-4 to TRBJ1-1; no clear D. The CDR3 sequence is 14 residues long. The ends were cut back, 3 bases at V and 1 base at J, with 10 bases in the middle. Germline V gene sequence: CDR1 SGHNT, CDR2 YYREEE (reference sequence). The CDR3 is CASSSPPGNTEAFF. CDR3 bases: TGTGCCAGCAGCTCGCCCCCCGGGAACACTGAAGCTTTCTTT.

The chain recombines TRBV6-4 with TRBJ1-1; TRBD1 is a possible D gene (5 bases). The CDR3 is made up of 15 amino acids. Germline V gives CDR1 MRHNA, CDR2 SNTAGT. V was shortened by 8 bases and J by 1 base, with 17 bases between the two germline ends. The CDR3 DNA reads as TGTGCCAGCGACTCAGAAGGGACTGGGAACACTGAAGCTTTCTTT. Translated, it gives CASDSEGTGNTEAFF.

This clone was counted a few times. This chain connects TRBV10-3 to TRBJ2-7; possibly TRBD1 for D (6 bases). This CDR3 has 13 residues. Germline lookup yields CDR1 ENHRY and CDR2 SYGVKD. The ends were cut back, 9 bases at V and 2 bases at J, with 14 bases in the middle. The CDR3 region is CAIEGVDTYEQYF. CDR3 in DNA: TGTGCCATAGAGGGGGTTGATACCTACGAGCAGTACTTC.

This clone was observed once. This chain connects TRBV5-1 to TRBJ2-5, with D uncertain. From germline, CDR1 is SGHRS and CDR2 YFSETQ. The CDR3 runs 14 residues. The V end lost 4 bases, the J end lost 5 bases, and 15 bases lay between the germline ends. CDR3 nucleotides: TGCGCCAGCAGCCGTGAACAATCGCAGGAGACCCAGTACTTC. Translation gives CASSREQSQETQYF.

The J gene is TRBJ1-6, the V gene TRBV4-3; TRBD1 is a possible D gene (5 bases). V dropped 8 bases and J dropped 4 bases, with 9 bases sitting between them. This CDR3 is built from 13 residues. Germline V gene sequence: CDR1 LGHNA, CDR2 YSLEER. The chain's CDR3 is CASATDYNSPLHF. CDR3 DNA sequence: TGCGCCAGCGCGACAGATTATAATTCACCCCTCCACTTT.